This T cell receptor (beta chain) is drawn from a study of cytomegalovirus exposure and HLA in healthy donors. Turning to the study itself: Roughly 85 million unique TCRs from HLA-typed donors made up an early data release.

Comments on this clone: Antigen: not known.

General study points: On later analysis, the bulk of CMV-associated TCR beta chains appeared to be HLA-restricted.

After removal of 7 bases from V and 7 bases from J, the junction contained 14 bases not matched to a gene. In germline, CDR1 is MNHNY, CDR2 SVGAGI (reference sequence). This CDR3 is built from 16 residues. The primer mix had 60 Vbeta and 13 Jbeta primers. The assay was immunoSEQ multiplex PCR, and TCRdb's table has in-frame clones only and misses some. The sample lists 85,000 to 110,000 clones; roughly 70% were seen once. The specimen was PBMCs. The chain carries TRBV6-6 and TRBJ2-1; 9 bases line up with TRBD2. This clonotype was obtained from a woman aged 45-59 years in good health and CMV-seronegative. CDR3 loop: CASKPRGGGASNEQFF. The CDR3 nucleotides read TGTGCCAGCAAGCCGAGGGGCGGGGGGGCTTCGAATGAGCAGTTCTTC.